This TCR beta chain was recovered during a study of T cell clones after liver transplantation. Data came from immunoSEQ multiplex PCR; TCRdb stores just in-frame clones and leaves some out. This sample has roughly 20,000 clones, with 75% to 90% found just once. J lost 4 bases, V lost 7 bases, and 10 bases had no gene match. This CDR3 is built from 15 residues. Germline CDR1 reads LNHDA; CDR2 reads SQIVND (reference sequence). The input for sequencing was CD8+ T cells from blood, taken before liver transplant. This sequence originates from a human donor who received a liver transplant. The chain employs TRBV19 and TRBJ1-5, with TRBD1 matching over 7 bases. The CDR3 sequence: CASTSPTGPNQPQHF. CDR3 DNA: TGTGCCAGTACCTCCCCGACAGGGCCGAATCAGCCCCAGCATTTT.